This T cell receptor (beta chain) was captured in a study of beta chain features in type 1 diabetes. Every isolated RNA sample was fully reverse transcribed, so sequencing captured expressed TCRB transcripts. Sequenced by immunoSEQ multiplex PCR; TCRdb stores in-frame clones only, minus some. The data show hundreds of thousands of clones, with about 14% seen just once and just under 0.04% held by the top ten. This clone was counted between two and nine times. Its antigen is unidentified. Whole-study findings and limits: Shortening that was moderate but significant affected the TCRB CDR3s of Type 1 diabetes patients in all four CD4+ subsets. The naive, central memory and Treg TCRB repertoires showed an apparent similarity that was greater among patients than among healthy donors. HLA influence on TCRB rearrangement stayed unresolved here. Reduced insertions and increased deletions marked VDJ junctions in type 1 diabetes patients.

The CDR3 totals 13 residues. Germline-derived CDR1 and CDR2 are MDHEN and SYDVKM. The V gene lost 5 bases and the J gene lost 8 bases, with 16 bases spanning the gap. The V and J genes are TRBV28 and TRBJ2-7, with no clear D. Sequencing was done on a sample of naive CD4+ T cells from blood. This sequence was found in a man between 18 and 29 years old with type 1 diabetes. CDR3 sequence: CASSGIEGPKQYF. The CDR3 bases are TGTGCCAGCAGTGGAATCGAAGGGCCGAAGCAGTACTTC. Drawing the rest from reference TRBV28 and TRBJ2-7, the complete variable domain is DVKVTQSSRYLVKRTGEKVFLECVQDMDHENMFWYRQDPGLGLRLIYFSYDVKMKEKGDIPEGYSVSREKKERFSLILESASTNQTSMYLCASSGIEGPKQYFGPGTRLTVT.